This entry concerns a single T cell receptor beta chain. Its antigen is undetermined. With constant-segment primers, 5'RACE yielded cDNA libraries of TCR alpha and TCR beta that carried sample barcodes and UMIs. TCRdb reprocessed the 5' RACE reads via MiXCR and lists one record per CDR3 protein. This repertoire shows a few hundred thousand distinct CDR3 sequences, over 8.5% found once; its top ten account for more than 20%. There are 13 residues in the CDR3. V gave up 6 bases and J gave up 4 bases; unmatched junction bases: 4. Germline loops: CDR1 SGHRS, CDR2 YFSETQ. The sample originates from a study of T-cell memory formation after mild COVID-19. Study-wide results and limits: Pre-infection memory carried some responding clones, suggesting that cross-reactive memory joined. Among CD4+ contracting clones, most were CM and EM, and CD8+ ones EMRA. Contracting clones from day 15 to 85 showed balanced CD4/CD8; later expanders favored CD4+.

Sequencing was done on a sample of PBMCs or a T cell subset sorted from them (not recorded which). The chain employs TRBV5-1 and TRBJ1-1; 9 bases map to TRBD1. The sequence came from a man between 18 and 29 years old who had mild COVID-19 (a few samples of this study predate the infection). Cell type and time point are not known. CDR3 in amino acids: CASTGQGSTEAFF. The CDR3 DNA sequence: TGCGCCAGCACAGGACAGGGGAGCACTGAAGCTTTCTTT.